Below are 22 T cell receptor beta chains sequenced from a single sample in a study of blood T cells in healthy people across ages. A second PCR of about 7 to 11 cycles used a sample-barcoded 5' primer and a J-beta primer mix. TCRdb re-called the 5' RACE reads with MiXCR, one entry per CDR3 protein. The data hold some 1.8 million distinct CDR3 sequences, with 39% observed a single time. Sequencing used blood. The receptors stem from a human donor in good health.

As for this clonotype: A read error may produce the germline difference seen at one junction end. The V call is TRBV5-5, the J call TRBJ2-1; D is undetermined. The DNA matches TRBJ2-7 better at its end, which makes the J call doubtful. CDR3 length: 16 amino acids. Germline V CDR1 and CDR2: SGHKS, YYEKEE (reference sequence). The DNA of the CDR3 is TGTGCTAGCAGCCTAGACCTGCCGGGCTACTACAATGAGCAGTACTTC. Translating gives CASSLDLPGYYNEQYF.

This clonotype was recorded a few times. V is TRBV6-5 and J is TRBJ2-3; TRBD2 is a possible D gene (7 bases). The CDR3 contains 18 residues. V was clipped by 0 bases and J by 6 bases, with 22 bases between them. Germline CDR1 reads MNHEY; CDR2 reads SVGAGI. CDR3 DNA: TGTGCCAGCAGTTACTCTTTTGGGCGGCGGGGGCACAGGGATACGCAGTATTTT. Translation: CASSYSFGRRGHRDTQYF.

This clonotype was seen many times. The chain employs TRBV12-3 or TRBV12-4 and TRBJ1-5; the D is unclear. V was cut by 6 bases and J by 3 bases, with 12 bases left in between. The CDR3 is 14 amino acids. Here the CDR3 reads CASSLLGSNQPQHF. Here the CDR3 DNA reads TGTGCCAGCAGCTTGTTAGGATCCAATCAGCCCCAGCATTTT.

This rearrangement joins TRBV6-5 to TRBJ2-1; D is perhaps TRBD1 (5 bases). Per germline, CDR1 MNHEY and CDR2 SVGAGI. The V end was cut by 2 bases, the J end by 5 bases, with 13 bases between. This CDR3 contains 15 residues. CDR3 nucleotide sequence: TGTGCCAGCAGTTACAGGGGTTATCTAGACAATGAGCAGTTCTTC. Translated: CASSYRGYLDNEQFF.

A few counts support this clonotype. The gene calls are TRBV4-2 and TRBJ1-2; the D is unclear. Trimming took off 4 bases at V and 4 bases at J, with 16 bases between the two ends. The CDR3 runs 15 residues. CDR1 and CDR2 from the germline V gene are LGHNA and YNFKEQ. CDR3 DNA: TGTGCCAGCAGCCTCAGTCTGAGCGGAACCTATGGCTACACCTTC. Protein product: CASSLSLSGTYGYTF.

The chain uses TRBV7-2 and TRBJ2-1; D is unresolved. The CDR3 covers 13 residues. CDR1 and CDR2 from the germline V gene are SGHTA and FQGNSA. The V gene lost 5 bases and the J gene lost 6 bases, with 11 bases spanning the gap. The CDR3 here is CASSLRTCNEQFF. The CDR3 DNA sequence: TGTGCCAGCAGCCTCCGGACGTGCAATGAGCAGTTCTTC. Full variable domain (remainder filled in from reference TRBV7-2 and TRBJ2-1): GAGVSQSPSNKVTEKGKDVELRCDPISGHTALYWYRQSLGQGLEFLIYFQGNSAPDKSGLPSDRFSAERTGGSVSTLTIQRTQQEDSAVYLCASSLRTCNEQFFGPGTRLTVL.

The genes are TRBV7-2 and TRBJ2-1; D remains unclear. CDR1 SGHTA and CDR2 FQGNSA come from the germline V gene. The ends were cut back, 8 bases at V and 9 bases at J, with 14 bases in the middle. CDR3 length: 12 amino acids. The CDR3 DNA reads TGTGCCAGCGGCCCTTCTAGAGGTGAGCAGTTCTTC. Its protein is CASGPSRGEQFF.

The chain has TRBV7-2 and TRBJ1-2; D unresolved. The ends were cut back, 1 base at V and 6 bases at J, with 9 bases in the middle. The CDR3 is 13 amino acids. The germline CDR1 and CDR2 sequences are SGHTA and FQGNSA. CDR3 in amino acids: CASSLGKIHGYTF. The CDR3 region has the DNA TGTGCCAGCAGCTTAGGGAAGATTCATGGCTACACCTTC. The variable domain in full, completed from reference TRBV7-2 and TRBJ1-2, reads GAGVSQSPSNKVTEKGKDVELRCDPISGHTALYWYRQSLGQGLEFLIYFQGNSAPDKSGLPSDRFSAERTGGSVSTLTIQRTQQEDSAVYLCASSLGKIHGYTFGSGTRLTVV.

The genes are TRBV9 and TRBJ1-2, with 8 bases that match TRBD1. CDR3 length: 15 residues. V gave up 0 bases and J gave up 4 bases; unmatched junction bases: 5. From germline, CDR1 is SGDLS and CDR2 YYNGEE. As DNA, the CDR3 is TGTGCCAGCAGCGTAGACCTAACAGGGGGCTATGGCTACACCTTC. This gives the protein CASSVDLTGGYGYTF.

In nucleotides, the CDR3 is TGTGCCAGCAGCGGGGACAATGACTATGGCTACACCTTC. This encodes CASSGDNDYGYTF. The rearrangement joins TRBV3-1 to TRBJ1-2; D possibly corresponds to TRBD1 (6 bases). Looked up from germline, CDR1 is LGHDT and CDR2 is YNNKEL (reference sequence). The CDR3 has 13 residues. Trimming took 5 bases from V and 3 from J, leaving 10 bases between them.

About this clonotype itself: This clone may be a read error of a much larger clone one base away. The genes are TRBV12-3 or TRBV12-4 and TRBJ2-1; D gene unclear. Trimming removed 6 bases at V and 12 bases at J, with 15 bases between. CDR3 size: 12 residues. CDR3 nucleotides: TGTGCCAGCAGGGCCCCGACGGTTGGGCAGTTCTTC. It translates to CASRAPTVGQFF.

This clonotype came up a few times. The rearrangement uses TRBV5-1 and TRBJ1-1; D possibly corresponds to TRBD1 (5 bases). The length of the CDR3 is 15 residues. Germline V gene sequence: CDR1 SGHRS, CDR2 YFSETQ. V was pared by 3 bases and J by 0 bases, with 12 bases between. The CDR3 bases are TGCGCCAGCAGCTCGACGGCAGGGTTGAACACTGAAGCTTTCTTT. Translating it yields CASSSTAGLNTEAFF.

This clonotype was detected a few times. The CDR3 sequence: CASSLVGMGYTF. CDR3 sequence (DNA): TGTGCCAGCAGCTTAGTCGGTATGGGCTACACCTTC. V and J are TRBV7-9 and TRBJ1-2; D gene uncertain. With 1 base removed from V and 8 bases from J, the gap between germline ends came to 8 bases. The CDR3 is made up of 12 amino acids. Germline V gene sequence: CDR1 SEHNR, CDR2 FQNEAQ (reference sequence).

This clonotype occurred a few times. The chain uses TRBV10-3 and TRBJ2-3; D gene unclear. Germline lookup yields CDR1 ENHRY and CDR2 SYGVKD. This CDR3 comprises 13 residues. Trimming stripped 8 bases from V and 1 base from J, with 10 bases between. CDR3 sequence: CAIHGLRTDTQYF. CDR3 nucleotides: TGTGCCATCCACGGGCTGCGCACAGATACGCAGTATTTT.

The chain links TRBV4-2 to TRBJ2-1, with 7 bases aligning to TRBD2. Germline V gene data show CDR1 as LGHNA and CDR2 as YNFKEQ. The CDR3 spans 14 residues. Losses at the gene ends were 0 bases for V and 8 bases for J; bases not matched to a gene: 4. CDR3 DNA: TGTGCCAGCAGCCAAGATCGACTAGCCTATGAGCAGTTCTTC. This translates into CASSQDRLAYEQFF.

This clonotype was detected only a few times. The chain recombines TRBV5-1 with TRBJ2-3; D uncertain. Deletions cut 1 base from V and 2 bases from J, with 14 bases between. The germline V gene encodes CDR1 SGHRS and CDR2 YFSETQ. The CDR3 covers 16 residues. CDR3 in DNA: TGCGCCAGCAGCTTGCTTCAGACGGCCCTCACAGATACGCAGTATTTT. As protein: CASSLLQTALTDTQYF.

As concerns this clonotype: At one end, the junction sequence differs from germline, possibly due to a read error. The CDR3: CGVKNPGGDSSYEQYF. The CDR3 DNA follows: TGCGGCGTTAAAAATCCTGGGGGGGACAGCTCCTACGAGCAGTACTTC. The chain links TRBV29-1 to TRBJ2-7; either TRBD1 or TRBD2 may fit D (7 bases each). The CDR3 runs to 16 residues. CDR1 and CDR2 (germline): SQVTM, ANQGSEA.

The chain is built from TRBV4-3 and TRBJ2-1; TRBD2 matches 7 bases. Looked up from germline, CDR1 is LGHNA and CDR2 is YSLEER. The CDR3 spans 15 residues. Unmatched junction bases numbered 6, after V lost 0 bases and J lost 7 bases. CDR3 loop: CASSQDRGSGNEQFF. The CDR3 DNA is TGCGCCAGCAGCCAAGATCGCGGGAGTGGGAATGAGCAGTTCTTC.

This rearrangement joins TRBV7-2 to TRBJ1-6; 7 nucleotides agree with TRBD1. Trimming at V came to 5 bases and at J to 6 bases, leaving 4 bases not matched to a gene. CDR1 is SGHTA, CDR2 FQGNSA, per germline. CDR3 length equals 14 residues. CDR3 region: CASSPRGSNSPLHF. The CDR3 coding sequence is TGTGCCAGCAGCCCCAGGGGGTCTAATTCACCCCTCCACTTT.

The gene calls are TRBV29-1 and TRBJ2-5; 8 nucleotides agree with TRBD1. Germline CDR1 and CDR2: SQVTM and ANQGSEA. The CDR3 sequence is 15 residues long. The ends lost 5 bases at V and 3 bases at J; junction bases unmatched: 11. CDR3 DNA: TGCAGCGTTAAACTCGGACAGGGTCCGGAAGAGACCCAGTACTTC. This gives the protein CSVKLGQGPEETQYF. The variable domain in full, completed from reference TRBV29-1 and TRBJ2-5, reads SAVISQKPSRDICQRGTSLTIQCQVDSQVTMMFWYRQQPGQSLTLIATANQGSEATYESGFVIDKFPISRPNLTFSTLTVSNMSPEDSSIYLCSVKLGQGPEETQYFGPGTRLLVL.

This clonotype has more than one count but fewer than ten. The V call is TRBV28, the J call TRBJ1-6, with a possible D match to TRBD1 (5 bases). The CDR3 consists of 14 residues. Deletions cut 3 bases from V and 10 bases from J, with 13 bases between. CDR1 is MDHEN and CDR2 is SYDVKM in the germline V gene. DNA of the CDR3: TGTGCCAGCAGTTTGGCCAGGGAAGACTCACCCCTCCACTTT. Encoded protein: CASSLAREDSPLHF.

The rearrangement uses TRBV4-3 and TRBJ1-4, with TRBD1 identical over 10 bases. This CDR3 has 15 residues. CDR1 is LGHNA and CDR2 is YSLEER in the germline V gene. Germline trimming cut 2 bases from V and 10 bases from J; bases unmatched to any gene: 7. CDR3 protein: CASSQTTGGSGKLFF. CDR3 coding DNA: TGCGCCAGCAGCCAAACGACAGGGGGCTCGGGAAAACTGTTTTTT.